The present TCR beta chain was sequenced within a study of blood T cells in healthy people across ages (dated by TCRdb to the mid-2010s). About the study as a whole: Template switching captured roughly one uniquely barcoded TCR beta cDNA molecule per two T cells in model experiments. The study measured age-related changes in TCR beta repertoire diversity using deep sequencing normalized with unique cDNA molecular identifiers. Donors were grouped into four age groups: young (average 16 years), middle-aged (39), aged (approximately 58) and long-lived (less than 85). To avoid experimental bias, donors of different ages were distributed randomly across sequencing lanes. The study analyzed two additional independent replicas of 1 million unique cDNA reads from the same blood draw for two donors, one aged 18 to 29 and one aged 80 or older.

Donors were around 37 systemically healthy Caucasian individuals from Russia aged roughly 6 to 90 years. Approximately 11 milliliters of peripheral blood were drawn from each donor into EDTA-treated Vacutainer tubes. Ficoll-Paque density-gradient centrifugation was used to isolate PBMCs, with at least 6.5 million obtained per sample. Total RNA, at least 5.5 micrograms per sample, was extracted from PBMCs with Trizol reagent. For every donor, flow cytometry on a PBMC aliquot measured the percentage of naive CD45RAhigh/CD27high T cells. Libraries came from 5' RACE. Instrument on record: Illumina HiSeq 2500. A second about 7 to 12 cycle PCR used a sample-barcoded 5' primer and a J-beta primer mix. Each TCR beta cDNA molecule received a unique molecular identifier from a template-switch 5' adaptor carrying 12 random nucleotides. At least 3 million CDR3-containing paired-end reads were obtained from each sample. The Mint cDNA synthesis kit, primed by a TRBC-specific oligonucleotide, was used to synthesize first-strand cDNA from all RNA. After uracil-DNA glycosylase treatment, a first 18-cycle PCR used universal primers M1SS and BC2_uni_R on all cDNA. The authors' pipeline ran thus. For normalization, 1 million high-quality reads, each with a distinct molecular identifier, were randomly selected from each sample. Reads with shared molecular identifiers were discarded instead of being binned into consensus sequences. MiTCR, with a Q25 quality threshold and the strictest error-elimination algorithm, was used for CDR3 identification, clonotype clustering and error correction. A nonparametric unseen species model with Euler transformation was used to estimate a lower bound on total TCR beta diversity. Using fastp trimming at Q25 and MiXCR clonotype assembly, TCRdb reanalyzed the public sequencing data and kept in-frame beta chains. Rows are unified per CDR3 protein, each entry keeping the most common DNA and genes. In this record, the V and J calls reflect TCRdb's handling and not the investigators' own analysis. Here the sample has more than 1,400,000 distinct CDR3 sequences; approximately 42% occur a single time. The ten biggest clones cover under 8% of the sample.

Details on this clonotype: The target of this receptor is not known. Within one base of it there is no much larger clone, and no base qualities were kept.

Paper-wide results and their limitations: As age increased, observed TCR beta diversity per million T cells dropped in a roughly linear way, and a significant reduction was already evident by age 40. The long-lived group showed more naive CD4+ T cells, fewer expanded clones and increased TCR diversity than the aged group, suggesting age selection. Because the CMV infection status of the donors was unknown, age-related changes in expanded clonotypes may potentially have been confounded. Total diversity estimates from one million sequenced T cells were considered lower bounds and underestimates. Because profiling used bulk unsorted PBMCs, naive and antigen-experienced compartments could not be compared conclusively. Observed TCR beta diversity correlated strongly with the percentage of naive T cells measured by flow cytometry.

CDR1 and CDR2, per the germline V gene (reference sequence), are PRHDT and FYEKMQ. V is cut by 0 bases and J by 8 bases, and the space between the germline ends is 11 bases. The CDR3 has 14 amino acids, counting the end cysteine and phenylalanine. The sequence is cut down to CDR3 DNA, 42 bases in frame from base 1. The sequence derives from a woman younger than 30 in good health. Material for sequencing was blood. The chain joins TRBV13 to TRBJ2-1; a tentative D call is TRBD1 (6 bases match). The CDR3 in this case is CASSLGRGGDEQFF. At the DNA level, the sequence is TGTGCCAGCAGCTTAGGCAGGGGCGGCGATGAGCAGTTCTTC.